The 27 T cell receptor beta chains presented below share a single source sample, sequenced in a study of sequential checkpoint blockade in melanoma. Only in-frame clones appear in the TCRdb table, and some are missing; sequencing was by immunoSEQ multiplex PCR. The data hold 9,500 to 15,000 clones, with 82% observed a single time. The treatment: randomized to nivolumab then ipilimumab (arm A) or the reverse (arm B). Sample: CD8+ T cells sorted from blood (inferred from file names), taken from a patient given nivolumab and ipilimumab in sequence. These receptors all stem from a human donor with melanoma.

This clone was counted once. J is TRBJ2-2 and V is TRBV7-2, with D tentatively TRBD2 (6 bases). This CDR3 spans 17 amino acids. Trimming shortened V by 2 bases and J by 6 bases, and 19 bases separated the two germline ends. Germline V gives CDR1 SGHTA, CDR2 FQGNSA. CDR3 sequence (DNA): TGTGCCAGCAGCTTACGGCCCTCACGGGGGAATCCCGGGGAGCTGTTTTTT. Translation gives CASSLRPSRGNPGELFF.

This chain joins TRBV5-1 and TRBJ2-7; tentatively, D is TRBD1 (6 bases). CDR3 length: 15 amino acids. Trimming removed 4 bases from V and 2 bases from J, with 16 bases in between. Germline V gene data show CDR1 as SGHRS and CDR2 as YFSETQ. CDR3 nucleotides: TGCGCCAGCAGCCCAGAGACAGGAGCTACCTACGAGCAGTACTTC. Amino acids: CASSPETGATYEQYF.

The chain joins TRBV27 to TRBJ2-3; TRBD1 is a possible D gene (6 bases). Per germline, CDR1 MNHEY and CDR2 SMNVEV (reference sequence). The CDR3 consists of 12 residues. V lost 6 bases to trimming and J lost 5 bases, with 9 bases between them. The CDR3 DNA sequence: TGTGCCAGCAGCTCAGGGGAAGATACGCAGTATTTT. Encoded protein: CASSSGEDTQYF.

The rearrangement joins TRBV7-9 to TRBJ2-7, with 10 bases matching TRBD2. The CDR3 contains 14 residues. Germline CDR1 SEHNR, CDR2 FQNEAQ (reference sequence). V gave up 5 bases and J gave up 1 base; unmatched junction bases: 2. CDR3 DNA sequence: TGTGCCAGCAGCACTAGCGGGATTTCCTACGAGCAGTACTTC. Translation gives CASSTSGISYEQYF.

V is TRBV4-2 and J is TRBJ2-7; tentatively, D is TRBD2 (6 bases). Germline CDR1 and CDR2: LGHNA and YNFKEQ. V was trimmed by 3 bases and J by 2 bases, leaving 17 bases between them. This CDR3 is 16 amino acids long. CDR3 residues: CASSQLDRDSAYEQYF. The CDR3 nucleotides are TGTGCCAGCAGCCAGCTCGACCGGGACTCGGCCTACGAGCAGTACTTC.

The V gene is TRBV27, the J gene TRBJ1-4, with 8 bases identical to TRBD1. Germline V gives CDR1 MNHEY, CDR2 SMNVEV (reference sequence). V dropped 1 base and J dropped 8; count of bases not matched to a gene: 6. The CDR3 covers 15 residues. CDR3 sequence: CASSLWTGSSEKLFF. DNA for the CDR3: TGTGCCAGCAGTTTATGGACAGGGTCGAGCGAAAAACTGTTTTTT.

This chain uses TRBV4-1 with TRBJ2-2, with D uncertain. This CDR3 region has 13 residues. Per the germline V gene, CDR1 is MGHRA and CDR2 is YSYEKL. V lost 2 bases and J lost 4, with 5 bases in between. CDR3 sequence: CASSQPLTGELFF. The CDR3 coding sequence is TGCGCCAGCAGCCAACCCCTCACCGGGGAGCTGTTTTTT.

V and J are TRBV27 and TRBJ2-1; weak D call: TRBD1 (5 bases). Trimming left V 7 bases short and J 7 bases short, with 14 bases between. Germline CDR1 MNHEY, CDR2 SMNVEV (reference sequence). This CDR3 region has 13 residues. CDR3 DNA sequence: TGTGCCAGCAAGGGGTCGGCTGTAAATGAGCAGTTCTTC. Amino acids: CASKGSAVNEQFF.

This clone was observed a handful of times. V gene TRBV5-1 combines with J gene TRBJ1-1; TRBD1 matches 9 bases. V was pared by 0 bases and J by 10 bases, with 10 bases of the junction left unmatched. CDR1 is SGHRS, CDR2 YFSETQ, per germline. CDR3 length: 15 amino acids. Here the CDR3 DNA reads TGCGCCAGCAGCTTGGGCTTCCGGGACAGGGAAGTAGCTTTCTTT. Amino acids: CASSLGFRDREVAFF.

This clone was seen a handful of times. This sample also contains other DNA sequences that code for the same CDR3. This chain connects TRBV7-9 to TRBJ2-1, with 9 bases matching TRBD2. V lost 1 base, J lost 7 bases, and 14 bases stayed unmatched. Germline CDR1 reads SEHNR; CDR2 reads FQNEAQ (reference sequence). The CDR3 covers 18 residues. Written as DNA, the CDR3 is TGTGCCAGCAGCTTAGATGAGGGGGGCCGGCTAGCGGGAAATGAGCAGTTCTTC. It specifies CASSLDEGGRLAGNEQFF.

This chain joins TRBV5-1 and TRBJ2-5; D may be TRBD1 (5 bases). The germline gives CDR1 SGHRS, CDR2 YFSETQ. CDR3 length equals 15 residues. Trimming removed 4 bases at V and 3 bases at J, with 16 bases between. DNA for the CDR3: TGCGCCAGCAGCGAGTTAGTGACAGATAAAGAGACCCAGTACTTC. Translated, it gives CASSELVTDKETQYF.

This chain links TRBV7-8 with TRBJ2-1, with 8 bases matching TRBD1. CDR3 length: 16 amino acids. V gave up 2 bases and J gave up 4 bases; unmatched junction bases: 7. The V gene's germline CDR1 is SGHVS and CDR2 FQNEAQ. The CDR3 region has the DNA TGTGCCAGCAGCTTAACACCGGACAGGGCTTACAATGAGCAGTTCTTC. It specifies CASSLTPDRAYNEQFF.

The CDR3 loop is CATSSYNTGELFF. The CDR3 DNA reads TGTGCCACCAGCAGCTACAACACCGGGGAGCTGTTTTTT. The chain couples TRBV15 to TRBJ2-2; D remains ambiguous. V was trimmed by 3 bases and J by 2 bases, leaving 4 bases between them. Germline CDR1 LNHNV, CDR2 YYDKDF (reference sequence). CDR3 size: 13 residues.

The chain couples TRBV28 to TRBJ1-1, with D tentatively TRBD1 (5 bases). The V end lost 1 base, the J end lost 4 bases, and 16 bases lay between the germline ends. Germline assignment: CDR1 MDHEN and CDR2 SYDVKM. This CDR3 is 16 amino acids long. CDR3 in amino acids: CASSLSTVPSGTEAFF. As DNA, the CDR3 is TGTGCCAGCAGTTTATCGACAGTCCCTTCGGGCACTGAAGCTTTCTTT.

This clone was seen a single time. This chain connects TRBV29-1 to TRBJ2-5; no clear D. V was clipped by 4 bases and J by 0 bases, with 6 bases between them. Germline CDR1 is SQVTM and CDR2 is ANQGSEA. The CDR3 contains 12 residues. In DNA, the CDR3 is TGCAGCGTTGTTCAGAACCAAGAGACCCAGTACTTC. Protein product: CSVVQNQETQYF.

For this clone: A junction end diverges from the germline sequence, so it may reflect a read error. The chain links TRBV6-1 to TRBJ1-2; D possibly corresponds to TRBD1 (6 bases). There are 11 residues in the CDR3. Germline V gene data show CDR1 as MNHNS and CDR2 as SASEGT. Here the CDR3 reads CACRGPLGYTF. For the CDR3, the DNA is TGTGCCTGCAGGGGCCCTCTTGGCTACACCTTC.

The V and J genes are TRBV15 and TRBJ1-5, with D uncertain. V was clipped by 3 bases and J by 3 bases, with 15 bases between them. The germline gives CDR1 LNHNV, CDR2 YYDKDF (reference sequence). CDR3 length: 16 amino acids. CDR3: CATSSLLDTFNQPQHF. In nucleotides, the CDR3 is TGTGCCACCAGCAGTCTCCTAGATACCTTCAATCAGCCCCAGCATTTT.

This chain links TRBV7-8 with TRBJ2-1; TRBD2 agrees at 7 bases. Germline CDR1 and CDR2: SGHVS and FQNEAQ. The CDR3 is made up of 16 amino acids. The junction had 8 bases not matched to a gene; V was cut back by 3 bases and J by 3 bases. The CDR3 loop reads CASSFVSGAVYNEQFF. CDR3 nucleotide sequence: TGTGCCAGCAGCTTCGTAAGCGGGGCAGTCTACAATGAGCAGTTCTTC.

This clone showed up just a few times. V usage is TRBV6-1 and J usage is TRBJ2-7; D is ambiguous. The CDR3 has 13 amino acids. Looked up from germline, CDR1 is MNHNS and CDR2 is SASEGT. The V and J ends lost 5 bases and 4 bases respectively, with 12 bases between them. CDR3 protein: CASSSLGRYEQYF. For the CDR3, the DNA is TGTGCCAGCAGTTCCCTGGGCCGGTACGAGCAGTACTTC.

The chain combines TRBV15 with TRBJ1-5, with D perhaps TRBD1 (5 bases). Trimming pared 2 bases from V and 4 bases from J, leaving 9 bases between. CDR1 and CDR2 (germline): LNHNV, YYDKDF (reference sequence). This CDR3 is 14 amino acids long. Written as DNA, the CDR3 is TGTGCCACCAGCAGACCTCAGGGAAATCAGCCCCAGCATTTT. It yields the protein CATSRPQGNQPQHF. Full variable domain (rest looked up from reference TRBV15 and TRBJ1-5): DAMVIQNPRYQVTQFGKPVTLSCSQTLNHNVMYWYQQKSSQAPKLLFHYYDKDFNNEADTPDNFQSRRPNTSFCFLDIRSPGLGDTAMYLCATSRPQGNQPQHFGDGTRLSIL.

This clone was seen a single time. The rearrangement links TRBV13 to TRBJ2-5; D possibly corresponds to TRBD2 (6 bases). V gave up 3 bases and J gave up 2 bases, with 13 bases separating them. The CDR3 is made up of 15 amino acids. The germline gives CDR1 PRHDT, CDR2 FYEKMQ (reference sequence). The CDR3 here is CASSFTGDLQETQYF. CDR3 sequence (DNA): TGTGCCAGCAGCTTTACCGGGGACTTACAAGAGACCCAGTACTTC.

This sequence joins TRBV4-1 and TRBJ2-7; possible D gene TRBD2, 6 bases. Trimming stripped 0 bases from V and 3 bases from J, with 9 bases between. Germline CDR1 and CDR2: MGHRA and YSYEKL. The CDR3 extends over 14 amino acids. The CDR3: CASSQDYGGYEQYF. The CDR3 coding sequence is TGCGCCAGCAGCCAAGATTACGGGGGCTACGAGCAGTACTTC.

The V gene is TRBV28, the J gene TRBJ2-5; D gene unclear. The CDR3 is 16 residues long. Germline V gene sequence: CDR1 MDHEN, CDR2 SYDVKM. With 1 base removed from V and 2 bases from J, the gap between germline ends came to 14 bases. The CDR3 loop reads CASSLYWPGQQETQYF. The CDR3 nucleotides are TGTGCCAGCAGTTTATACTGGCCAGGCCAGCAAGAGACCCAGTACTTC.

This clone was observed a handful of times. The chain joins TRBV19 to TRBJ2-1, with 9 bases that match TRBD2. The CDR3 covers 17 residues. The J segment lost 0 bases and the V segment lost 7 bases, leaving 10 bases of the junction unmatched. Germline-derived CDR1 and CDR2 are LNHDA and SQIVND (reference sequence). In DNA, the CDR3 is TGTGCCAGTAATAAAGCGGGAGGTCAACTCTCCTACAATGAGCAGTTCTTC. Protein: CASNKAGGQLSYNEQFF.

The chain links TRBV11-3 to TRBJ2-1; D might be TRBD1 (7 bases). V was pared by 4 bases and J by 4 bases, with 20 bases between. CDR3 length equals 17 residues. From germline, CDR1 is SGHNT and CDR2 YENEEA. The CDR3, as DNA: TGTGCCAGCAGCTCGAACGTCCAGGGGGGAGTTTACAATGAGCAGTTCTTC. This translates into CASSSNVQGGVYNEQFF.

V gene TRBV28 combines with J gene TRBJ1-2; 9 nucleotides match TRBD1. The CDR3 has 18 amino acids. The germline V gene encodes CDR1 MDHEN and CDR2 SYDVKM. V was pared by 5 bases and J by 5 bases, with 18 bases of the junction left unmatched. As DNA, the CDR3 is TGTGCCAGCAGTCCCCGGGACAGGGTTTGGTTGGGCCTTTATGGCTACACCTTC. Protein sequence: CASSPRDRVWLGLYGYTF.

With respect to this clone: The sample has other DNA sequences that encode this CDR3 too. This rearrangement joins TRBV6-6 to TRBJ2-1; 12 bases map to TRBD1. V lost 6 bases and J lost 6; bases outside the gene matches: 6. The germline V gene has CDR1 MNHNY and CDR2 SVGAGI (reference sequence). CDR3 length: 15 residues. The CDR3 spells CASRRGQGASNEQFF. The DNA for the CDR3 is TGTGCCAGCAGGAGGGGACAGGGGGCGAGCAATGAGCAGTTCTTC.